This T cell receptor beta chain was captured by sequencing in a study of response to subunit inactivated influenza vaccine. The study, taken as a whole, reports: Every seasonal influenza vaccination brings in few new T cells, the authors suggested.

TCRdb reprocessed the RT-PCR reads via MiXCR and lists one record per CDR3 protein. The profile covers a few hundred thousand distinct CDR3 sequences, with 20% to 25% appearing a single time and approximately 10% taken by the ten largest. This clonotype was recorded once. Its matching antigen is unknown. This receptor was identified in a man aged 50-75 years who received an inactivated influenza vaccine. The sample was PBMCs from blood, taken approximately 20 months after vaccination.

The CDR3 DNA is TGTGCCAGCAGCCAAGTGGCCAGCCGGGGAGGAGAGACCCAGTACTTC. Protein: CASSQVASRGGETQYF. V usage is TRBV4-2 and J usage is TRBJ2-5, with D maybe TRBD2 (6 bases). The V end was cut by 1 base, the J end by 4 bases, with 16 bases between. The CDR3 covers 16 residues. CDR1 LGHNA and CDR2 YNFKEQ come from the germline V gene.